These T cell receptor beta chains were read from a single sample in a study of cytomegalovirus exposure and HLA in healthy donors. The data were produced by immunoSEQ multiplex PCR, yet TCRdb's version contains in-frame clones alone and is incomplete. In all, the sample yields some 130,000 clones. The sequencing sample was made of PBMCs. The receptors here all came from a young man in good health and CMV-seronegative. Both conserved end residues are part of each CDR3. Fields, in order: CDR3 length, J gene, V gene, D gene, CDR3 protein, CDR3 DNA. A D gene is named only where the DNA matches it firmly.

>11|TRBJ2-3|TRBV29-1|-
CSVVVADTQYF
TGCAGCGTTGTAGTAGCAGATACGCAGTATTTT
>14|TRBJ1-1|TRBV10-3|-
CAISETRKNTEAFF
TGTGCCATCAGTGAGACGAGGAAGAACACTGAAGCTTTCTTT
>15|TRBJ2-7|TRBV13|TRBD2
CASSLRTVGGGEQYF
TGTGCCAGCAGCTTAAGGACGGTCGGGGGGGGCGAGCAGTACTTC
>15|TRBJ1-5|TRBV28|-
CASSLWQGSNQPQHF
TGTGCCAGCAGTTTATGGCAGGGGAGCAATCAGCCCCAGCATTTT
>14|TRBJ2-4|TRBV5-4|TRBD1
CASSTTGEGNIQYF
TGTGCCAGCAGCACTACAGGGGAAGGAAACATTCAGTACTTC
>14|TRBJ1-2|TRBV5-5|TRBD1
CASSWETGGSGYTF
TGTGCCAGCAGCTGGGAAACAGGGGGCTCTGGCTACACCTTC
>14|TRBJ1-5|TRBV7-2|TRBD1
CASSPGQGTQPQHF
TGTGCCAGCAGCCCCGGACAGGGGACTCAGCCCCAGCATTTT
>14|TRBJ1-5|TRBV30|-
CAWSPDSNNQPQHF
TGTGCCTGGAGTCCCGACAGCAACAATCAGCCCCAGCATTTT
>15|TRBJ1-2|TRBV5-1|-
CASSFNSGVNYGYTF
TGCGCCAGCAGCTTTAATTCAGGGGTTAACTATGGCTACACCTTC
>11|TRBJ2-7|TRBV5-1|-
CASSRENEQYF
TGCGCCAGCAGCAGAGAGAACGAGCAGTACTTC
>14|TRBJ1-2|TRBV29-1|TRBD1
CSVEDGAGGGGYTF
TGCAGCGTTGAAGATGGGGCAGGGGGCGGTGGCTACACCTTC
>17|TRBJ2-3|TRBV18|-
CASSPKISGASTDTQYF
TGTGCCAGCTCACCAAAGATTAGCGGAGCTAGCACAGATACGCAGTATTTT
>14|TRBJ1-5|TRBV19|-
CASSIVASYQPQHF
TGTGCCAGTAGTATAGTGGCCAGTTATCAGCCCCAGCATTTT
>14|TRBJ2-1|TRBV5-5|-
CASSNGQNFNEQFF
TGTGCCAGCAGCAATGGGCAGAACTTCAATGAGCAGTTCTTC
>14|TRBJ1-4|TRBV30|-
CAWSVQRAGRKLFF
TGTGCCTGGAGTGTACAAAGGGCGGGGAGGAAACTGTTTTTT
>15|TRBJ2-1|TRBV2|-
CASSDKASKYNEQFF
TGTGCCAGCAGTGACAAGGCTAGCAAATACAATGAGCAGTTCTTC
>14|TRBJ2-7|TRBV5-4|TRBD1
CASSSQGAGYEQYF
TGTGCCAGCAGCTCACAGGGGGCGGGGTACGAGCAGTACTTC
>17|TRBJ1-1|TRBV7-9|-
CASSARALRQTNTEAFF
TGTGCCAGCAGCGCGAGAGCCTTAAGACAGACGAACACTGAAGCTTTCTTT
>16|TRBJ2-4|TRBV7-9|-
CASSLDSGFFRNIQYF
TGTGCCAGCAGCTTAGACAGCGGATTTTTTAGAAACATTCAGTACTTC
>15|TRBJ2-7|TRBV27|-
CASSSVGGMDHEQYF
TGTGCCAGCAGTTCGGTGGGAGGAATGGACCACGAGCAGTACTTC
>16|TRBJ2-3|TRBV9|TRBD2
CASSPLGGARTDTQYF
TGTGCCAGCAGCCCCCTCGGGGGGGCACGCACAGATACGCAGTATTTT
>13|TRBJ1-2|TRBV2|-
CASSDNWAGGYTF
TGTGCCAGCAGTGATAATTGGGCAGGAGGCTACACCTTC
>16|TRBJ1-5|TRBV15|-
CATSRGSGGYNQPQHF
TGTGCCACCAGCAGAGGCTCAGGAGGCTACAATCAGCCCCAGCATTTT
>15|TRBJ2-1|TRBV5-1|-
CASSLVREHTNEQFF
TGCGCCAGCAGCTTGGTTCGGGAGCACACCAATGAGCAGTTCTTC
>12|TRBJ1-1|TRBV10-3|-
CAIKPQNTEAFF
TGTGCCATCAAACCACAGAACACTGAAGCTTTCTTT
>16|TRBJ2-3|TRBV7-2|TRBD2
CASSTQLAGLTDTQYF
TGTGCCAGCAGCACCCAACTAGCGGGGCTCACAGATACGCAGTATTTT
>9|TRBJ2-7|TRBV4-2|TRBD2
CASSQLADF
TGTGCCAGCAGCCAGCTAGCGGACTTC
>15|TRBJ2-4|TRBV6-5|-
CASSYGGGVKNIQYF
TGTGCCAGCAGCTACGGTGGAGGGGTCAAAAACATTCAGTACTTC
>15|TRBJ2-7|TRBV28|TRBD2
CASSLRGLEWLEQYF
TGTGCCAGCAGCCTTAGGGGACTAGAGTGGCTCGAGCAGTACTTC
>13|TRBJ1-2|TRBV28|-
CASKAGTNYGYTF
TGTGCCAGCAAGGCCGGGACTAACTATGGCTACACCTTC
>15|TRBJ2-3|TRBV27|-
CASSRGGDFTDTQYF
TGTGCCAGCAGCCGAGGAGGGGATTTCACAGATACGCAGTATTTT
>14|TRBJ2-5|TRBV7-6|TRBD1
CASSRGLLQETQYF
TGTGCCAGCAGCAGGGGGCTCTTACAAGAGACCCAGTACTTC